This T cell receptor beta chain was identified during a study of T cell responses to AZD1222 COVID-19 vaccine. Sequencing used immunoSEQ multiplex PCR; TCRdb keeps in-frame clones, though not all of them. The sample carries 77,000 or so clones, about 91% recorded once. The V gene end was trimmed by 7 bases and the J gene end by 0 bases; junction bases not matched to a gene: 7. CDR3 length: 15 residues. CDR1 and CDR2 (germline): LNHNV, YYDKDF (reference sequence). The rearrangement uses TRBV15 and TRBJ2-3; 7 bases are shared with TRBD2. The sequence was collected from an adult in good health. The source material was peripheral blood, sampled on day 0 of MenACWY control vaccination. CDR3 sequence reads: CATKLLAASTDTQYF. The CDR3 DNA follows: TGTGCCACCAAATTGCTAGCGGCTAGCACAGATACGCAGTATTTT.